This TCR beta chain is from a study of blood T cells in healthy people across ages. CDR3 size: 18 residues. The V end was cut by 3 bases, the J end by 0 bases, with 15 bases between. The germline V gene encodes CDR1 LNHDA and CDR2 SQIVND (reference sequence). Through a sample-barcoded 5' primer and a J-beta primer mix, a second PCR was run for roughly 6 to 12 cycles. TCRdb ran MiXCR on the 5' RACE reads and lists one entry per CDR3 protein. The table shows 800,000 to 1,000,000 distinct CDR3 sequences, with 48% occurring only once. Sequencing was done on a sample of blood. This clonotype was obtained from a man in his thirties or forties in good health. The chain recombines TRBV19 with TRBJ2-6; D may match TRBD1 or TRBD2 (6 bases each). CDR3 residues: CASSIRGARFSGANVLTF. DNA of the CDR3: TGTGCCAGTAGTATTAGGGGGGCACGATTCTCTGGGGCCAACGTCCTGACTTTC.